Each of the 11 T cell receptor beta chains below was sequenced from the same sample in a study of blood T cell repertoires in COVID-19. TCRdb's copy holds only in-frame clones and misses some; the assay was immunoSEQ multiplex PCR. This sample yields 150,000 to 200,000 clones, of which around three quarters are seen a single time; 6.5% to 8% belongs to the top ten. The sequenced sample consisted of peripheral blood. All receptors come from an older man with active or convalescent COVID-19.

The sample holds many counts of this clone. The gene calls are TRBV5-8 and TRBJ2-5; tentative D call: TRBD2 (5 bases). The CDR3 is made up of 16 amino acids. The germline CDR1 and CDR2 sequences are SGHTS and YDEGEE. Trimming shortened V by 4 bases and J by 2 bases, and 18 bases separated the two germline ends. CDR3 in amino acids: CASSRGVRVPQETQYF. For the CDR3, the DNA is TGTGCCAGCAGCCGGGGTGTGCGGGTCCCGCAAGAGACCCAGTACTTC.

This sequence joins TRBV7-9 and TRBJ1-1; 10 nucleotides align to TRBD1. The length of the CDR3 is 16 residues. The V and J ends lost 0 bases and 7 bases, in that order; junction bases with no gene match: 8. Germline V lookup: CDR1 SEHNR, CDR2 FQNEAQ (reference sequence). The CDR3: CASSLAVTGGRDEAFF. In DNA, the CDR3 is TGTGCCAGCAGCTTAGCGGTGACAGGGGGCAGGGATGAAGCTTTCTTT. Full variable domain (outside the CDR3, taken from reference TRBV7-9 and TRBJ1-1): DTGVSQNPRHKITKRGQNVTFRCDPISEHNRLYWYRQTLGQGPEFLTYFQNEAQLEKSRLLSDRFSAERPKGSFSTLEIQRTEQGDSAMYLCASSLAVTGGRDEAFFGQGTRLTVV.

V is TRBV9 and J is TRBJ2-5; TRBD1 agrees at 9 bases. V lost 3 bases, J lost 0 bases, and 12 bases stayed unmatched. Germline V CDR1 and CDR2: SGDLS, YYNGEE. This CDR3 spans 18 amino acids. For the CDR3, the DNA is TGTGCCAGCAGCGGAGGGACAGGGTGGGCACCGTACCAAGAGACCCAGTACTTC. It yields the protein CASSGGTGWAPYQETQYF.

The rearrangement joins TRBV19 to TRBJ2-7; D is unclear. The CDR3 loop spans 13 amino acids. V was cut by 3 bases and J by 2 bases, with 8 bases left in between. CDR1 is LNHDA, CDR2 SQIVND, per germline (reference sequence). The CDR3 DNA sequence: TGTGCCAGTAGTATTTTGCCAGCCTACGAGCAGTACTTC. Protein: CASSILPAYEQYF.

The DNA for the CDR3 is TGTGCCAGCAGAAAAACCGGGACAGGGTATGGCTACACCTTC. Residues: CASRKTGTGYGYTF. This chain uses TRBV6-5 with TRBJ1-2, with 9 bases fitting TRBD1. CDR3 length equals 14 residues. With V trimmed by 6 bases and J by 5 bases, 7 bases remained unmatched. Germline CDR1 MNHEY, CDR2 SVGAGI.

This sequence joins TRBV29-1 and TRBJ1-4, with D uncertain. Per the germline V gene, CDR1 is SQVTM and CDR2 is ANQGSEA. Trimming shortened V by 1 base and J by 5 bases, and 8 bases separated the two germline ends. The CDR3 extends over 13 amino acids. The CDR3 DNA reads TGCAGCGTTGAAGGAGCAGGCAATGAAAAACTGTTTTTT. Its translation is CSVEGAGNEKLFF. Based on the CDR3 plus reference TRBV29-1 and TRBJ1-4, the full variable domain is SAVISQKPSRDICQRGTSLTIQCQVDSQVTMMFWYRQQPGQSLTLIATANQGSEATYESGFVIDKFPISRPNLTFSTLTVSNMSPEDSSIYLCSVEGAGNEKLFFGSGTQLSVL.

The V call is TRBV4-3, the J call TRBJ1-6, with D uncertain. The V end was cut by 1 base, the J end by 0 bases, with 19 bases between. The V gene's germline CDR1 is LGHNA and CDR2 YSLEER. CDR3 length: 20 amino acids. CDR3 coding DNA: TGCGCCAGCAGCCAAGTCTACTTCCTTGGTGGGAGCTCCTATAATTCACCCCTCCACTTT. Protein: CASSQVYFLGGSSYNSPLHF.

The rearrangement uses TRBV4-3 and TRBJ1-2; 7 bases are shared with TRBD1. Germline V gives CDR1 LGHNA, CDR2 YSLEER. The CDR3 sequence is 16 residues long. The V segment lost 0 bases and the J segment 7 bases; nucleotides outside the gene matches: 11. The CDR3 loop reads CASSQDLGGAPGGYTF. DNA of the CDR3: TGCGCCAGCAGCCAAGATTTAGGGGGCGCCCCGGGTGGCTACACCTTC.

This clone occurred a few times. J is TRBJ2-3 and V is TRBV5-5; D possibly corresponds to TRBD2 (6 bases). In germline, CDR1 is SGHKS, CDR2 YYEKEE (reference sequence). V dropped 3 bases and J dropped 1 base, with 15 bases sitting between them. The CDR3 covers 16 residues. CDR3 protein: CASSSRLDQRTDTQYF. The CDR3 DNA follows: TGTGCCAGCAGCTCCAGACTAGACCAGCGCACAGATACGCAGTATTTT.

This clone was observed a few times. The chain is built from TRBV28 and TRBJ1-2; 7 positions agree with TRBD1. This CDR3 is built from 15 residues. The V gene's germline CDR1 is MDHEN and CDR2 SYDVKM. Losses at the gene ends were 2 bases for V and 5 bases for J; bases not matched to a gene: 8. The CDR3 is CASSLTDRVEYGYTF. CDR3 bases: TGTGCCAGCAGTTTAACCGACAGGGTTGAATATGGCTACACCTTC.

The rearrangement uses TRBV6-5 and TRBJ1-6, with unresolved D. Per the germline V gene, CDR1 is MNHEY and CDR2 is SVGAGI. V was clipped by 8 bases and J by 1 base, with 6 bases between them. The CDR3 covers 13 residues. CDR3 region: CASQASYNSPLHF. The CDR3 coding sequence is TGTGCCAGCCAGGCGTCCTATAATTCACCCCTCCACTTT.